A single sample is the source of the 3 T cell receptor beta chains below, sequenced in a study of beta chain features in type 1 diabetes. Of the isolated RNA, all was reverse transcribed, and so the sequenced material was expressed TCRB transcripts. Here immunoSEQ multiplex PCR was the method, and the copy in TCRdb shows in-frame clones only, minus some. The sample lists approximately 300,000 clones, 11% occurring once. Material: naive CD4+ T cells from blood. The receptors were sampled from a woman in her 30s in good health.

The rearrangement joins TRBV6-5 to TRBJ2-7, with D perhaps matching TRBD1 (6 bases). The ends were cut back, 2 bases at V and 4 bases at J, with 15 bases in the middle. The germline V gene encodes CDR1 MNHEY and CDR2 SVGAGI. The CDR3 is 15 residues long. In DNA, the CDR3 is TGTGCCAGCAGTTACGAGGGACAAGGTTTTTACGAGCAGTACTTC. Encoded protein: CASSYEGQGFYEQYF.

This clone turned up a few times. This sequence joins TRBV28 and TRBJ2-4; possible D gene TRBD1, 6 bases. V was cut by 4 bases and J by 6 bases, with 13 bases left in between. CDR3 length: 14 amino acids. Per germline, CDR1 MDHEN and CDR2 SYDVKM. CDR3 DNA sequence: TGTGCCAGCAGTTCAGGGGCAGTGATAAACATTCAGTACTTC. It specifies CASSSGAVINIQYF.

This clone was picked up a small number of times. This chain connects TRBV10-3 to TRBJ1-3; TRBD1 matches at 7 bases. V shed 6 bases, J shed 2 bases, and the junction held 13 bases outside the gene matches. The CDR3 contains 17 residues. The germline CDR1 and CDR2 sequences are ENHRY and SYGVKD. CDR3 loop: CAISAPSNRGTGNTIYF. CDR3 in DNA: TGTGCCATCAGCGCTCCTTCAAACAGGGGAACTGGAAACACCATATATTTT.